This passage covers 30 T cell receptor beta chains from one sample sequenced in a study of response to subunit inactivated influenza vaccine. TCRdb reanalysed the RT-PCR reads using MiXCR and keeps one entry per CDR3 protein. The data show roughly 700,000 distinct CDR3 sequences, around 13% seen once. Here the sequenced sample was PBMCs from blood, taken 14 to 15 days before vaccination. All receptors come from a man between 50 and 59 years old who received an inactivated influenza vaccine.

This clonotype was observed a few times. The chain employs TRBV11-1 and TRBJ2-3; D possibly matches TRBD1 or TRBD2 (6 bases each). Germline V gene data show CDR1 as SGHAT and CDR2 as FQDESV (reference sequence). This CDR3 is 19 amino acids long. The V gene lost 4 bases and the J gene lost 7 bases, with 30 bases spanning the gap. DNA of the CDR3: TGTGCCAGCAGCTCAGCTGGAGCCGGGACACACAGGAGGGCTAATACGCAGTATTTT. Its protein is CASSSAGAGTHRRANTQYF.

This clonotype was observed a few times. The J gene is TRBJ1-2, the V gene TRBV29-1, with D maybe TRBD1 (5 bases). The length of the CDR3 is 14 residues. V was clipped by 1 base and J by 6 bases, with 15 bases between them. The germline V gene encodes CDR1 SQVTM and CDR2 ANQGSEA. In DNA form, the CDR3 reads TGCAGCGTTGAAGGGGGTGGGAGGGGACATGGCTACACCTTC. It yields the protein CSVEGGGRGHGYTF.

This clonotype was seen only a few times. The chain uses TRBV20-1 and TRBJ1-5; 7 positions agree with TRBD1. The CDR3 runs 12 residues. Per the germline V gene, CDR1 is DFQATT and CDR2 is SNEGSKA (reference sequence). The junction had 4 bases not matched to a gene; V was cut back by 6 bases and J by 5 bases. CDR3: CSAWGTDQPQHF. CDR3 DNA sequence: TGCAGTGCCTGGGGGACAGATCAGCCCCAGCATTTT.

This clonotype was seen only a few times. The rearrangement uses TRBV3-1 and TRBJ2-1, with D maybe TRBD1 (6 bases). From germline, CDR1 is LGHDT and CDR2 YNNKEL (reference sequence). CDR3 length equals 16 residues. Trimming pared 0 bases from V and 12 bases from J, leaving 21 bases between. The CDR3 bases are TGTGCCAGCAGCCAAGATATTAGGGCAGGGGTGTTTGGGCAGTTCTTC. This sequence encodes CASSQDIRAGVFGQFF.

This clonotype was counted between two and nine times. The chain joins TRBV18 to TRBJ2-2; D may be TRBD2 (6 bases). Trimming shortened V by 2 bases and J by 5 bases, and 9 bases separated the two germline ends. The CDR3 has 14 amino acids. Germline lookup yields CDR1 KGHSH and CDR2 LQKENI. The CDR3 region is CASSPMEGTGELFF. CDR3 DNA sequence: TGTGCCAGCTCACCAATGGAGGGTACCGGGGAGCTGTTTTTT.

The chain links TRBV28 to TRBJ2-1; perhaps TRBD2 as D (5 bases). Germline V CDR1 and CDR2: MDHEN, SYDVKM. The ends were cut back, 4 bases at V and 7 bases at J, with 14 bases in the middle. CDR3 size: 14 residues. The CDR3 region is CASSSGFTGNEQFF. As DNA, the CDR3 is TGTGCCAGCAGTTCCGGCTTCACGGGAAATGAGCAGTTCTTC.

The gene calls are TRBV6-1 and TRBJ2-7; D not resolved. V lost 6 bases to trimming and J lost 3 bases, with 15 bases between them. Germline CDR1 reads MNHNS; CDR2 reads SASEGT. This CDR3 is built from 14 residues. CDR3 protein: CASRAMGRIYEQYF. DNA for the CDR3: TGTGCCAGCAGAGCGATGGGCAGGATCTACGAGCAGTACTTC.

In its sample, this clonotype was seen many times. The chain couples TRBV3-1 to TRBJ2-1; D unresolved. V dropped 1 base and J dropped 8 bases, with 9 bases sitting between them. Per germline, CDR1 LGHDT and CDR2 YNNKEL (reference sequence). The CDR3 is 13 amino acids. CDR3 region: CASSQVSVHEQFF. CDR3 nucleotides: TGTGCCAGCAGCCAAGTCTCGGTTCATGAGCAGTTCTTC.

At least ten counts were recorded for this clonotype. The CDR3 spells CASSSPGRGEQFF. The CDR3 DNA follows: TGTGCCAGCAGTTCTCCCGGACGGGGTGAGCAGTTCTTC. The chain has TRBV12-3 or TRBV12-4 and TRBJ2-1, with D perhaps TRBD2 (5 bases). CDR3 length equals 13 residues. V was clipped by 4 bases and J by 9 bases, with 13 bases between them.

This clonotype came up a few times. This chain uses TRBV7-9 with TRBJ2-3; D is possibly TRBD2 (5 bases). This CDR3 comprises 15 residues. The V and J ends lost 4 bases and 3 bases respectively, with 14 bases between them. CDR1 is SEHNR, CDR2 FQNEAQ, per germline (reference sequence). The CDR3 loop is CASSSRRFRTDTQYF. The DNA of the CDR3 is TGTGCCAGCAGCTCCCGGAGGTTTAGGACAGATACGCAGTATTTT.

The chain recombines TRBV28 with TRBJ2-5, with 7 bases matching TRBD1. J was trimmed by 3 bases and V by 2 bases; bases with no gene match: 3. There are 14 residues in the CDR3. Germline CDR1 is MDHEN and CDR2 is SYDVKM. The CDR3 spells CASSLQGTEETQYF. The CDR3 DNA is TGTGCCAGCAGTTTACAAGGGACAGAAGAGACCCAGTACTTC.

This clonotype was seen many times. V and J are TRBV7-9 and TRBJ1-2, with D unresolved. Trimming cost V 0 bases and J 4 bases, with 12 bases left between them. The CDR3 extends over 15 amino acids. The germline gives CDR1 SEHNR, CDR2 FQNEAQ (reference sequence). The CDR3 coding sequence is TGTGCCAGCAGCTTAGCCCAGCCTCTCGGCTATGGCTACACCTTC. Translation gives CASSLAQPLGYGYTF.

In this sample, this clonotype turned up a few times. V is TRBV3-1 and J is TRBJ1-4; D ambiguous. The CDR3 contains 13 residues. Per the germline V gene, CDR1 is LGHDT and CDR2 is YNNKEL (reference sequence). V lost 8 bases to trimming and J lost 6 bases, with 13 bases between them. The DNA of the CDR3 is TGTGCCAGCTCTCCTTCTTACGATGAAAAACTGTTTTTT. This gives the protein CASSPSYDEKLFF.

The genes are TRBV2 and TRBJ2-7, with TRBD1 as a possible D gene (5 bases). The CDR3 extends over 16 amino acids. Trimming removed 1 base at V and 0 bases at J, with 13 bases between. Germline V CDR1 and CDR2: SNHLY, FYNNEI. The CDR3 is CASSEDFDRPSYEQYF. Written as DNA, the CDR3 is TGTGCCAGCAGTGAAGATTTTGACAGACCCTCCTACGAGCAGTACTTC.

This clonotype was seen a few times. V and J are TRBV20-1 and TRBJ2-1; D perhaps matches TRBD1 (6 bases). This CDR3 is 13 amino acids long. Trimming removed 3 bases from V and 11 bases from J, with 17 bases in between. The germline gives CDR1 DFQATT, CDR2 SNEGSKA (reference sequence). This CDR3 reads CSASQGMVIQQFF. The CDR3 nucleotides read TGCAGTGCTAGCCAGGGGATGGTTATACAGCAGTTCTTC.

There are a few counts of this clonotype. This sequence joins TRBV2 and TRBJ2-7, with D perhaps being TRBD1 or TRBD2 (6 bases each). Germline V CDR1 and CDR2: SNHLY, FYNNEI. This CDR3 contains 15 residues. V was trimmed by 2 bases and J by 5 bases, leaving 16 bases between them. The CDR3 loop is CASSEWVGGPDEQYF. For the CDR3, the DNA is TGTGCCAGCAGTGAATGGGTTGGGGGGCCGGACGAGCAGTACTTC.

This clonotype was counted ten times or more. The V and J genes are TRBV18 and TRBJ2-3; possibly TRBD2 for D (5 bases). Germline V gives CDR1 KGHSH, CDR2 LQKENI. Between the trimmed V and J ends, which lost 1 base and 3 bases, there was a span of 8 bases. This CDR3 spans 14 amino acids. The CDR3, as DNA: TGTGCCAGCTCACCACTAGCGATTACAGATACGCAGTATTTT. Translating gives CASSPLAITDTQYF. The full variable domain, completed using reference TRBV18 and TRBJ2-3, is NAGVMQNPRHLVRRRGQEARLRCSPMKGHSHVYWYRQLPEEGLKFMVYLQKENIIDESGMPKERFSAEFPKEGPSILRIQQVVRGDSAAYFCASSPLAITDTQYFGPGTRLTVL.

The chain combines TRBV29-1 with TRBJ2-7; 9 bases fit TRBD1. The CDR3 spans 13 residues. Trimming removed 4 bases from V and 5 bases from J; junction bases left unmatched: 6. Germline lookup yields CDR1 SQVTM and CDR2 ANQGSEA. The DNA of the CDR3 is TGCAGCGTTGGAGGACAGGGGTGGAACGAGCAGTACTTC. It translates to CSVGGQGWNEQYF.

This clonotype was counted only a few times. The CDR3: CASSQKEQGDYEQYF. CDR3 bases: TGTGCCAGCAGCCAAAAGGAGCAGGGAGACTACGAGCAGTACTTC. The J gene is TRBJ2-7, the V gene TRBV4-2; possibly TRBD1 or TRBD2 for D (5 bases each). The CDR3 sequence is 15 residues long. Per germline, CDR1 LGHNA and CDR2 YNFKEQ. V lost 2 bases and J lost 3, with 14 bases in between.

The chain links TRBV5-1 to TRBJ2-5, with D tentatively TRBD1 (5 bases). This CDR3 has 12 residues. Germline assignment: CDR1 SGHRS and CDR2 YFSETQ. V dropped 4 bases and J dropped 7 bases, with 11 bases sitting between them. The CDR3 DNA is TGCGCCAGCAGCCCGGGTGGGGCGACCCAGTACTTC. It translates to CASSPGGATQYF.

The J gene is TRBJ1-1, the V gene TRBV7-9; 10 bases agree with TRBD1. The CDR3 is 15 amino acids. V trimming: 5 bases; J trimming: 5 bases; junction bases outside the gene matches: 8. Germline V CDR1 and CDR2: SEHNR, FQNEAQ (reference sequence). The CDR3 nucleotides are TGTGCCAGCAGCGCCCCCGGGACAGGGGTAACTGAAGCTTTCTTT. Amino acids: CASSAPGTGVTEAFF.

This clonotype was detected ten times or more. The CDR3 protein is CASSPNQLPYNEQFF. The CDR3 bases are TGTGCCAGCAGCCCTAACCAACTCCCCTACAATGAGCAGTTCTTC. The chain employs TRBV7-9 and TRBJ2-1; D is unresolved. Trimming removed 5 bases from V and 2 bases from J, with 13 bases in between. This CDR3 spans 15 amino acids. Germline assignment: CDR1 SEHNR and CDR2 FQNEAQ (reference sequence).

This clonotype was picked up many times. This chain uses TRBV5-1 with TRBJ2-1, with D perhaps TRBD1 or TRBD2 (5 bases each). Trimming left V 4 bases short and J 4 bases short, with 15 bases between. Germline V lookup: CDR1 SGHRS, CDR2 YFSETQ. The CDR3 contains 15 residues. The CDR3 DNA reads as TGCGCCAGCAGCGGGGACCCCGTAGGATACAATGAGCAGTTCTTC. This translates into CASSGDPVGYNEQFF.

The rearrangement uses TRBV5-5 and TRBJ2-3, with D possibly TRBD2 on 6 matching bases. This CDR3 region has 13 residues. Germline values: CDR1 SGHKS, CDR2 YYEKEE (reference sequence). Trimming cost V 4 bases and J 6 bases, with 12 bases left between them. CDR3 nucleotides: TGTGCCAGCAGCCACGAGGGGAGGGATACGCAGTATTTT. This translates into CASSHEGRDTQYF.

This clonotype was counted only a few times. The V and J genes are TRBV6-2 or TRBV6-3 and TRBJ2-1; TRBD2 aligns across 11 bases. The CDR3 runs to 14 residues. CDR1 and CDR2 (germline): MNHEY, SVGEGT. V was pared by 6 bases and J by 5 bases, with 3 bases of the junction left unmatched. Here the CDR3 DNA reads TGTGCCAGCAGGAAACTAGCGGGGGACAATGAGCAGTTCTTC. It encodes CASRKLAGDNEQFF.

This clonotype came up a few times. The V call is TRBV18, the J call TRBJ1-1; D uncertain. CDR3 length: 19 amino acids. V lost 2 bases and J 0 bases, leaving 22 bases between the germline ends. CDR1 and CDR2 from the germline V gene are KGHSH and LQKENI. CDR3: CASSPTRWQLAPMNTEAFF. For the CDR3, the DNA is TGTGCCAGCTCACCAACACGTTGGCAGTTGGCACCCATGAACACTGAAGCTTTCTTT.

This clonotype was seen ten or more times. The rearrangement uses TRBV27 and TRBJ1-5; D is undetermined. Trimming removed 0 bases at V and 0 bases at J, with 9 bases between. The length of the CDR3 is 16 residues. Germline CDR1 and CDR2: MNHEY and SMNVEV (reference sequence). The CDR3 region is CASSLSSVYSNQPQHF. The CDR3 DNA follows: TGTGCCAGCAGTTTATCTTCGGTTTATAGCAATCAGCCCCAGCATTTT.

This clonotype has at least ten counts. The V and J genes are TRBV20-1 and TRBJ2-3; 9 positions agree with TRBD2. CDR1 and CDR2 (germline): DFQATT, SNEGSKA (reference sequence). This CDR3 contains 15 residues. The V and J ends lost 3 bases and 3 bases, in that order; junction bases with no gene match: 7. The CDR3 coding sequence is TGCAGTGCTAGGCTAGCGGGACTGGGGACAGATACGCAGTATTTT. Protein sequence: CSARLAGLGTDTQYF.

This clonotype showed up many times. This chain links TRBV20-1 with TRBJ1-1; D possibly corresponds to TRBD1 (5 bases). This CDR3 comprises 14 residues. V lost 4 bases, J lost 2 bases, and 14 bases lay in between. Germline V gene sequence: CDR1 DFQATT, CDR2 SNEGSKA (reference sequence). CDR3 DNA sequence: TGCAGTGCTACGCAGGGTAACTTCAACACTGAAGCTTTCTTT. Its protein product is CSATQGNFNTEAFF.

The table lists this clonotype with a few counts. The chain links TRBV12-3 or TRBV12-4 to TRBJ1-1; possible D gene TRBD1, 5 bases. Trimming removed 3 bases from V and 10 bases from J, with 15 bases in between. The CDR3 runs to 13 residues. As DNA, the CDR3 is TGTGCCAGCAGTTTGGGCAGGGAAGGTGTAGCTTTCTTT. Its protein is CASSLGREGVAFF.